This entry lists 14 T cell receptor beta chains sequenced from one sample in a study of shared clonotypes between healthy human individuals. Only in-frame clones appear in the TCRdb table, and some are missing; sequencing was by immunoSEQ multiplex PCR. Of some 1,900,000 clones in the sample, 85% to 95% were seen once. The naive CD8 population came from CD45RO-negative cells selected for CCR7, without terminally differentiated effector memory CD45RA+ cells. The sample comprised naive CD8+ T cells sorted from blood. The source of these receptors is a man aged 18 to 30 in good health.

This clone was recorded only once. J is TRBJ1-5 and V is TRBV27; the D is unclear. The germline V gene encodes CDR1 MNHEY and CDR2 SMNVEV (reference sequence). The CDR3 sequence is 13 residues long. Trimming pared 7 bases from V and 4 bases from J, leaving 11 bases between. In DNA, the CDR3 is TGTGCCAGCACTACGGCAGAAAATCAGCCCCAGCATTTT. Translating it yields CASTTAENQPQHF.

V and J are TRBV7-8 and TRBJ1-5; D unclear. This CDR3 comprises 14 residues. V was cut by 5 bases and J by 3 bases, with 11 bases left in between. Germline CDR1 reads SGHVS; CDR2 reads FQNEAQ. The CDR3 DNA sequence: TGTGCCAGCAGCCTCCGACAAGCCAATCAGCCCCAGCATTTT. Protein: CASSLRQANQPQHF.

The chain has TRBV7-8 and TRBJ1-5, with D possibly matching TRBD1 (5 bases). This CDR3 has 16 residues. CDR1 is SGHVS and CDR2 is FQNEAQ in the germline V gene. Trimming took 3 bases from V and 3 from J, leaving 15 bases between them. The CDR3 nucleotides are TGTGCCAGCAGCTTCTTTTCGGACGGGGCCAATCAGCCCCAGCATTTT. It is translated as CASSFFSDGANQPQHF.

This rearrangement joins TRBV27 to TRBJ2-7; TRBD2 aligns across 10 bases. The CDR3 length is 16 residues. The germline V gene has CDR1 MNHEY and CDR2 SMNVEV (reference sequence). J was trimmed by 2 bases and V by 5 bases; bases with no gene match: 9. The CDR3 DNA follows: TGTGCCAGCAGTCCCGCCCCAGCGGGAGGGCCCTACGAGCAGTACTTC. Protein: CASSPAPAGGPYEQYF.

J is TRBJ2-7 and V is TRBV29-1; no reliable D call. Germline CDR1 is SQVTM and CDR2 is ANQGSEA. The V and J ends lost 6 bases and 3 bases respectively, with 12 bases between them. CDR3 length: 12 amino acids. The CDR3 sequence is CSVISNHYEQYF. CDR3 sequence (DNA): TGCAGCGTAATATCCAACCACTACGAGCAGTACTTC.

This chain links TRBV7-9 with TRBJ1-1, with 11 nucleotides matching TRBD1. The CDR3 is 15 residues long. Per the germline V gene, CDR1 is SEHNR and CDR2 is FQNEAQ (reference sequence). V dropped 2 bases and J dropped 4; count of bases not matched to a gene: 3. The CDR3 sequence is CASSLPGTGGTEAFF. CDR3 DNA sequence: TGTGCCAGCAGCTTACCCGGGACAGGGGGCACTGAAGCTTTCTTT.

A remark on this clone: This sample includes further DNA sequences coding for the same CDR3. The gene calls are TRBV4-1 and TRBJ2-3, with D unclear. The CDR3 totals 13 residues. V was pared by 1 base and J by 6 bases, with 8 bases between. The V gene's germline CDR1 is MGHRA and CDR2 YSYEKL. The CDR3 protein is CASSQVQGDTQYF. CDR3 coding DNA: TGCGCCAGCAGCCAAGTTCAAGGTGATACGCAGTATTTT.

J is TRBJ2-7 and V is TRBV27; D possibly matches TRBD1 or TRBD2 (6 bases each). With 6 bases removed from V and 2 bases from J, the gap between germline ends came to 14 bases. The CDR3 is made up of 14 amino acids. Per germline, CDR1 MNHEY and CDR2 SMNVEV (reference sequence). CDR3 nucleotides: TGTGCCAGCAGAAGAACAGGGACTGCCTACGAGCAGTACTTC. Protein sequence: CASRRTGTAYEQYF.

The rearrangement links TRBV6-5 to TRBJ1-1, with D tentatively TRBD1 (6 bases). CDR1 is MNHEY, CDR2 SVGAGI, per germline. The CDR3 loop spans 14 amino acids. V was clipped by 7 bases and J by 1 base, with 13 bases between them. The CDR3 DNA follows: TGTGCCAGCAATACACAGGGATCGAACACTGAAGCTTTCTTT. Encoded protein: CASNTQGSNTEAFF.

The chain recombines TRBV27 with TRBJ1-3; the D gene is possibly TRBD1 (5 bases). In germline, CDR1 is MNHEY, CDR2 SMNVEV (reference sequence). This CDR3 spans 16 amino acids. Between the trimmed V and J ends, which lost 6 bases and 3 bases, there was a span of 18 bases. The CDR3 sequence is CASSFGGGIGGNTIYF. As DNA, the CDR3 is TGTGCCAGCAGCTTCGGGGGGGGAATAGGTGGAAACACCATATATTTT.

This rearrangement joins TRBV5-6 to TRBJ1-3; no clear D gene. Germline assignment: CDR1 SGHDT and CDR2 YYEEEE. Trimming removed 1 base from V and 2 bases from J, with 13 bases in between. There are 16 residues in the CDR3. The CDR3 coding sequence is TGTGCCAGCAGCTTGCAGAGCTATAACACTGGAAACACCATATATTTT. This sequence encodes CASSLQSYNTGNTIYF.

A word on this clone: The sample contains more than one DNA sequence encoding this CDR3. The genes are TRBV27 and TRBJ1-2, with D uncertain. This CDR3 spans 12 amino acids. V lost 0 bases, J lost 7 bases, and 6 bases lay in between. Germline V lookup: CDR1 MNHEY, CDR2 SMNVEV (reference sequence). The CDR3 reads CASSLSGVGYTF. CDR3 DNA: TGTGCCAGCAGTTTATCCGGTGTTGGCTACACCTTC.

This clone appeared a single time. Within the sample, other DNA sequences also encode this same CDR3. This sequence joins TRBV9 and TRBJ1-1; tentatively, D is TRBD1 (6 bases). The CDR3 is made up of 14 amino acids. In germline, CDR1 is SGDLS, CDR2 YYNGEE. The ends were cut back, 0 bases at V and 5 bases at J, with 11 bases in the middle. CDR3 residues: CASSVERGGTEAFF. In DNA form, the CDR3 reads TGTGCCAGCAGCGTAGAAAGGGGGGGTACTGAAGCTTTCTTT.

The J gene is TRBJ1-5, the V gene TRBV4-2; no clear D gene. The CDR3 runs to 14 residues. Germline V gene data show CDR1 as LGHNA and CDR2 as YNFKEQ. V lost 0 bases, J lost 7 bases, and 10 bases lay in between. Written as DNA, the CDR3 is TGTGCCAGCAGCCAAGAAAGAGGGCTCCAGCCCCAGCATTTT. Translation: CASSQERGLQPQHF.